The 22 T cell receptor beta chains listed next were all sequenced from one sample in a study of Graves' ophthalmopathy and Graves' hyperthyroidism. RNA transcripts were the source from which TCR beta CDR3 regions were amplified. In the first round, RT-PCR was carried out with HTBI primers, and a multiplex PCR formed the second round. TCRdb re-derived calls from the multiplex PCR reads in MiXCR, one entry per CDR3 protein. Among around 1.1 million distinct CDR3 sequences listed, 36% were seen once. Sequencing used peripheral blood or thyroid tissue (not recorded which). Receptors were obtained from an adult man with Graves' hyperthyroidism.

In its sample, this clonotype was seen many times. This sequence joins TRBV20-1 and TRBJ2-2; 9 bases are shared with TRBD1. CDR3 length: 14 amino acids. The junction had 2 bases not matched to a gene; V was cut back by 6 bases and J by 0 bases. CDR1 is DFQATT and CDR2 is SNEGSKA in the germline V gene (reference sequence). DNA of the CDR3: TGCAGTGCGGACAGGGGAACGAACACCGGGGAGCTGTTTTTT. Amino acid sequence: CSADRGTNTGELFF.

The genes are TRBV7-9 and TRBJ1-6; 9 positions match TRBD1. V was clipped by 10 bases and J by 11 bases; unmatched bases: 15. CDR1 and CDR2 (germline): SEHNR, FQNEAQ (reference sequence). The CDR3 is 15 amino acids. CDR3 nucleotides: TGTGCCACCGACGGAGGGGACAGGGTACTACCACCCCTCCACTTT. Residues: CATDGGDRVLPPLHF.

This clonotype was detected ten times or more. The chain has TRBV9 and TRBJ2-5; D tentatively reads TRBD1 or TRBD2 (5 bases each). Looked up from germline, CDR1 is SGDLS and CDR2 is YYNGEE. Trimming removed 3 bases from V and 5 bases from J, with 14 bases in between. The CDR3 totals 14 residues. The CDR3 DNA is TGTGCCAGCAGCGGATGGGAAGGGGACGAGACCCAGTACTTC. Protein product: CASSGWEGDETQYF.

About this clonotype itself: Mismatch with germline at one junction end may stem from a read error. The chain links TRBV7-9 to TRBJ1-2; no reliable D call. The CDR3 totals 13 residues. Germline assignment: CDR1 SEHNR and CDR2 FQNEAQ (reference sequence). The CDR3 is CASSLIDGYDYTF. CDR3 DNA: TGTGCCAGCAGCTTAATTGATGGCTATGACTACACCTTC.

This clonotype was recorded a few times. The rearrangement joins TRBV9 to TRBJ1-6, with 8 positions matching TRBD1. Losses at the gene ends were 4 bases for V and 10 bases for J; bases not matched to a gene: 7. The germline V gene has CDR1 SGDLS and CDR2 YYNGEE. There are 14 residues in the CDR3. CDR3 region: CASSQTGEGSPLHF. The CDR3 nucleotides are TGTGCCAGCAGCCAGACAGGGGAAGGCTCACCCCTCCACTTT.

This clonotype was found many times. The rearrangement uses TRBV5-1 and TRBJ1-1; D gene unclear. The CDR3 length is 18 residues. In germline, CDR1 is SGHRS, CDR2 YFSETQ. With 4 bases removed from V and 0 bases from J, the gap between germline ends came to 22 bases. CDR3 in DNA: TGCGCCAGCAGCCCGTCCCGGCCACCGACACCCTTGAACACTGAAGCTTTCTTT. It encodes CASSPSRPPTPLNTEAFF.

The chain employs TRBV9 and TRBJ2-5; TRBD2 aligns across 8 bases. The germline V gene encodes CDR1 SGDLS and CDR2 YYNGEE. The CDR3 has 13 residues. Losses at the gene ends were 6 bases for V and 4 bases for J; bases not matched to a gene: 5. The CDR3 nucleotides are TGTGCCAGCAAACCGACTAGCGCAGAGACCCAGTACTTC. Protein sequence: CASKPTSAETQYF.

The chain links TRBV10-3 to TRBJ2-7; 9 bases fit TRBD1. Near its end, the DNA agrees better with TRBJ2-1, so the J call may be wrong. The germline V gene encodes CDR1 ENHRY and CDR2 SYGVKD. This CDR3 spans 12 amino acids. The CDR3 DNA sequence: TGTGCCAGCGAGACAGGGGGCAATGAGCAGTTCTTC. Translating gives CASETGGNEQFF.

This clonotype was counted between two and nine times. The genes are TRBV6-9 and TRBJ2-6; 9 nucleotides match TRBD1. The germline V gene has CDR1 MNHGY and CDR2 SVAAGI. The CDR3 loop spans 21 amino acids. Trimming cost V 6 bases and J 0 bases; bases outside gene matches: 18. CDR3 nucleotides: TGTGCCAGCAGCCCTGAACCTCTGGGACAGGGCTTAAGCTCTGGGGCCAACGTCCTGACTTTC. Amino acid sequence: CASSPEPLGQGLSSGANVLTF.

This clonotype showed up many times. This sequence joins TRBV2 and TRBJ2-7; the D is unclear. The CDR3 covers 12 residues. In germline, CDR1 is SNHLY, CDR2 FYNNEI. The V end lost 7 bases, the J end lost 2 bases, and 9 bases lay between the germline ends. This chain's CDR3 is CASTTVTYEQYF. The CDR3 DNA is TGTGCCAGCACAACAGTGACCTACGAGCAGTACTTC.

The chain is built from TRBV20-1 and TRBJ1-1, with TRBD1 matching over 8 bases. Germline loops: CDR1 DFQATT, CDR2 SNEGSKA (reference sequence). V was pared by 6 bases and J by 6 bases, with 3 bases of the junction left unmatched. The CDR3 sequence is 11 residues long. CDR3 loop: CSATGQAEAFF. Written as DNA, the CDR3 is TGCAGTGCCACGGGACAGGCTGAAGCTTTCTTT.

The rearrangement joins TRBV7-8 to TRBJ1-2; TRBD1 matches 8 bases. Germline V gives CDR1 SGHVS, CDR2 FQNEAQ. The V gene end was trimmed by 1 base and the J gene end by 0 bases; junction bases not matched to a gene: 13. The CDR3 loop spans 19 amino acids. Here the CDR3 reads CASSLEVGQDRGANYGYTF. DNA of the CDR3: TGTGCCAGCAGCTTAGAAGTGGGACAGGATCGGGGGGCTAACTATGGCTACACCTTC.

The chain links TRBV7-2 to TRBJ2-5; D may be TRBD2 (6 bases). The CDR3 consists of 15 residues. Trimming stripped 5 bases from V and 0 bases from J, with 13 bases between. Germline V gene sequence: CDR1 SGHTA, CDR2 FQGNSA. CDR3 region: CASSLNRDYQETQYF. CDR3 sequence (DNA): TGTGCCAGCAGCCTAAACCGGGACTACCAAGAGACCCAGTACTTC.

This clonotype was observed a few times. DNA of the CDR3: TGCGCCAGCAGCCAAGAAGTATATAGCAATCAGCCCCAGCATTTT. Its translation is CASSQEVYSNQPQHF. The chain couples TRBV4-1 to TRBJ1-5; D call uncertain. Germline lookup yields CDR1 MGHRA and CDR2 YSYEKL. This CDR3 contains 15 residues. V lost 0 bases to trimming and J lost 0 bases, with 6 bases between them.

This clonotype was seen repeatedly, ten times or more. The genes are TRBV7-8 and TRBJ2-7; 7 bases fit TRBD1. The CDR3 is made up of 15 amino acids. Germline loops: CDR1 SGHVS, CDR2 FQNEAQ. The V segment lost 5 bases and the J segment 5 bases; nucleotides outside the gene matches: 12. CDR3 residues: CASSERGLTAHEQYF. The DNA for the CDR3 is TGTGCCAGCAGCGAAAGGGGGCTTACGGCCCACGAGCAGTACTTC.

This clonotype was detected a few times. The rearrangement links TRBV4-3 to TRBJ2-7, with TRBD1 as a possible D gene (6 bases). Germline CDR1 reads LGHNA; CDR2 reads YSLEER. Trimming cost V 1 base and J 1 base, with 14 bases left between them. The CDR3 extends over 16 amino acids. In DNA form, the CDR3 reads TGCGCCAGCAGCCAAGGACTCCGGGACAATTCCTACGAGCAGTACTTC. Its translation: CASSQGLRDNSYEQYF.

This chain joins TRBV24-1 and TRBJ1-2; D is possibly TRBD1 (6 bases). The CDR3 extends over 18 amino acids. CDR1 KGHDR and CDR2 SFDVKD come from the germline V gene. V was pared by 4 bases and J by 0 bases, with 20 bases between. For the CDR3, the DNA is TGTGCCACCAGTGACCCCTCCCCGACAGGCTATTCTAACTATGGCTACACCTTC. Residues: CATSDPSPTGYSNYGYTF.

V is TRBV29-1 and J is TRBJ1-5; D is unresolved. This CDR3 contains 12 residues. Deletions cut 1 base from V and 14 bases from J, with 15 bases between. Germline V gene lookup returns CDR1 SQVTM and CDR2 ANQGSEA. CDR3 region: CSVEGGTVYEHF. The DNA of the CDR3 is TGCAGCGTTGAAGGGGGAACAGTGTACGAGCATTTT.

This clonotype has a handful of counts. J is TRBJ1-2 and V is TRBV6-5; perhaps TRBD1 as D (5 bases). Deletions cut 2 bases from V and 5 bases from J, with 12 bases between. This CDR3 has 14 residues. In germline, CDR1 is MNHEY, CDR2 SVGAGI. CDR3 residues: CASSYLRGGYGYTF. In DNA form, the CDR3 reads TGTGCCAGCAGTTACCTCCGGGGGGGATATGGCTACACCTTC.

Points on this clonotype: A much larger clone differs by one base, so this may be a read error. The CDR3 DNA reads as TGTGCCAGCAGTGTGCGGGGTAGCAATCAGTCCCAGCATTTT. This translates into CASSVRGSNQSQHF. The V and J genes are TRBV10-3 and TRBJ1-5; D not certain. The CDR3 runs 14 residues. Germline V gene lookup returns CDR1 ENHRY and CDR2 SYGVKD.

This clonotype was seen repeatedly, ten times or more. Here the CDR3 reads CASSREGTLGTEAFF. The CDR3 coding sequence is TGTGCCAGCAGCCGGGAAGGGACACTGGGCACTGAAGCTTTCTTT. The rearrangement joins TRBV7-8 to TRBJ1-1; TRBD1 is a possible D gene (6 bases). The CDR3 is 15 amino acids. In germline, CDR1 is SGHVS, CDR2 FQNEAQ. Trimming removed 5 bases at V and 4 bases at J, with 17 bases between.

This clonotype was observed a handful of times. Its ends do not fully match the called genes, so a read error is possible. This rearrangement joins TRBV7-9 to TRBJ2-6; D uncertain. Germline CDR1 reads SEHNR; CDR2 reads FQNEAQ (reference sequence). The CDR3 has 19 amino acids. The CDR3 nucleotides read TGCGCCAGCAGCCAAGTAATACCGGCCGCCCTCTCTGGGGCCAACGTCCTGACTTTC. Encoded protein: CASSQVIPAALSGANVLTF.